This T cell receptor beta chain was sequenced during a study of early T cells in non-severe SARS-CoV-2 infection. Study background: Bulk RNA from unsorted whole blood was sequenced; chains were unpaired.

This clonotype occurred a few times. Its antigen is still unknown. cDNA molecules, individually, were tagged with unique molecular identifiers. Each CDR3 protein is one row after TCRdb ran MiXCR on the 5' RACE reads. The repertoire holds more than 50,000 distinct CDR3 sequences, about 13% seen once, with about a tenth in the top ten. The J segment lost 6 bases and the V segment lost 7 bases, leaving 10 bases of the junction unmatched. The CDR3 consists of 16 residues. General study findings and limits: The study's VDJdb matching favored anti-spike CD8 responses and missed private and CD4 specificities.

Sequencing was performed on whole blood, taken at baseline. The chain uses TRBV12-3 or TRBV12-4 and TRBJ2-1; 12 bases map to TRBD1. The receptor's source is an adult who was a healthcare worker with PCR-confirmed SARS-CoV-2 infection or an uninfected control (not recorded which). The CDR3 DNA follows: TGTGCCAGCACCAGAGCCGGGACAGGGGGCTTCAATGAGCAGTTCTTC. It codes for CASTRAGTGGFNEQFF.